This T cell receptor beta chain was sequenced in a study of CD8+CD57+ T cells in acquired aplastic anemia. The wider study: DNA from sorted CD4+ and CD8+ cells averaged around 3 ug. Healthy CD8+ samples averaged about 11.0 million reads.

TCR beta VDJ and CDR3 profiles were obtained from a genomic DNA template. MiXCR, applied by TCRdb to the reads, yields one record per CDR3 protein. Among about 140,000 distinct CDR3 sequences listed, less than 45% were seen once. Germline V gene sequence: CDR1 GTSNPN, CDR2 SVGIG (reference sequence). This CDR3 region has 12 residues. Trimming left V 5 bases short and J 4 bases short, with 9 bases between. Regarding the study as a whole: Patients and controls shared twenty-nine CD8+ CDR3 sequences, which appeared highly expressed in patients and within their immunodominant clones.

A note on this clonotype: Its antigen is not known.

Sequenced: sorted CD4+, CD8+, or CD8+CD57+ T cells (not recorded which) from PBMCs. The chain combines TRBV30 with TRBJ1-5; D might be TRBD1 (6 bases). This receptor was taken from a human donor in good health, serving as a control. The CDR3 DNA follows: TGTGCCTGGGGGGGGACAAATCAGCCCCAGCATTTT. Translation gives CAWGGTNQPQHF.